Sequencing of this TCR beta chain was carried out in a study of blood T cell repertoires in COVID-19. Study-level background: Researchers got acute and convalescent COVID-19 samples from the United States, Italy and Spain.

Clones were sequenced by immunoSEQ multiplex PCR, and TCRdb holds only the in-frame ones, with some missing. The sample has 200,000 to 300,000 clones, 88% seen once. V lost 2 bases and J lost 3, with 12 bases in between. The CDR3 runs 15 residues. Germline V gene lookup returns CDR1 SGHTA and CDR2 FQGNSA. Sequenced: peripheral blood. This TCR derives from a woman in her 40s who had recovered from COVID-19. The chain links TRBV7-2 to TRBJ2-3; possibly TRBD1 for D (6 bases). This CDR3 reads CASSLRGILTDTQYF. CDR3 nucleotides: TGTGCCAGCAGCTTAAGGGGGATCCTGACAGATACGCAGTATTTT. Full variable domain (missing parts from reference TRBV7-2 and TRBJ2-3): GAGVSQSPSNKVTEKGKDVELRCDPISGHTALYWYRQSLGQGLEFLIYFQGNSAPDKSGLPSDRFSAERTGGSVSTLTIQRTQQEDSAVYLCASSLRGILTDTQYFGPGTRLTVL.